Listed here is a single T cell receptor (beta chain). Distinct nucleotide sequences in the sample also encode this CDR3. The authors' processing: Amplification of reference gene primers was used by the study to estimate nucleated cell counts. Sequenced by immunoSEQ multiplex PCR; TCRdb stores in-frame clones only, minus some. That table is the source of V, J and clone size, and D and trimming were worked out from the DNA. The sample includes about 180,000 clones, 70% to 90% of them seen just once. The CDR3 totals 13 residues. The V gene lost 4 bases and the J gene lost 4 bases, with 12 bases spanning the gap. Germline-derived CDR1 and CDR2 are SGHRS and YFSETQ. This entry is derived from a study of blood T cell repertoires in COVID-19. Overall study: COVID-19 samples collected from the United States, Italy and Spain covered acute and convalescent phases. The cDNA or gDNA used as material had been derived from T cells, B-cell-depleted T cells, or PBMCs.

V gene TRBV5-1 combines with J gene TRBJ2-7, with a possible D match to TRBD2 (6 bases). The source is a man in his forties or fifties with active or convalescent COVID-19. The sequenced material came from peripheral blood. The CDR3 loop is CASSPGGSYEQYF. The DNA of the CDR3 is TGCGCCAGCAGCCCTGGGGGGTCGTACGAGCAGTACTTC.